This entry is about one T cell receptor (beta chain). The data are from a study of blood T cell repertoires in COVID-19. Study-level information: Donors in the United States, Italy and Spain gave samples during acute or convalescent COVID-19. PBMCs, B-cell-depleted T cells, or T cells provided the cDNA or gDNA that made up the material.

Authors' analysis steps: Amplification from reference gene primers served as the basis for estimated nucleated cell counts. The table came from immunoSEQ multiplex PCR; TCRdb's copy has only in-frame clones and leaves some out. V, J and clone size reflect that table, while D and trimming were determined from the DNA. Seen here are hundreds of thousands of clones, approximately 90% observed once, and the top ten hold approximately 4%. CDR1 and CDR2 (germline): SGDLS, YYNGEE. Trimming pared 1 base from V and 5 bases from J, leaving 12 bases between. CDR3 length: 14 amino acids. Sequences were obtained from peripheral blood. The chain employs TRBV9 and TRBJ2-5; the D is unclear. The source is a woman in her forties or fifties with active or convalescent COVID-19. CDR3 protein: CASSVHSLGETQYF. CDR3 nucleotides: TGTGCCAGCAGCGTACACAGTCTTGGGGAGACCCAGTACTTC.